What follows describes a single T cell receptor beta chain. The antigen is not known. The entry originates in a study of CXCR3-negative and CXCR3-positive naive CD8 T cells. Study-level points and caveats: Whereas both naive subsets had comparably high diversity, memory CD8+ cells had much lower diversity. Unlike memory cells, which differed, naive CXCR3-negative and CXCR3-positive cells had similar TRBV-TRBJ usage. In cryopreserved cells, CXCR3 expression partially decreased, and fresh PBMCs were used in most assays. Naive subsets expressed similar surface CD5; TRB CDR3 features served to infer TCR strength.

UMI-labeled TRB cDNA libraries were prepared by 5' RACE. TCRdb re-called the 5' RACE reads and catalogs CDR3 proteins one per entry, DNA excluded. This sample's table has about 40,000 distinct CDR3 sequences. Germline V CDR1 and CDR2: LGHDT, YNNKEL (reference sequence). This CDR3 comprises 14 residues. The V call is TRBV3-1, the J call TRBJ2-7; as DNA is missing, the TRBD2 call by TCRdb cannot be tested. This TCR came from a human donor in good health. Some clones in this sample may be carry-over from other donors' samples. Sequenced sample: memory CD8+ T cells from blood. The CDR3 loop is CASSHGGGAYEQYF.